The 24 T cell receptor beta chains reported below all come from one sample, sequenced in a study of spatial heterogeneity in lung cancer. Their recognized antigens are unknown. Time point meaning: sample taken at primary tumor resection. A single record per CDR3 protein comes from TCRdb applying MiXCR to the 5' RACE reads. The sample shows just over 8,000 distinct CDR3 sequences, about 10% of them seen only once. Overall study findings and caveats: Mutation counts in tumors were tracked by counts of expanded intratumoral alpha and beta TCRs.

The material was lung tumor tissue, obtained at surgery. Every receptor here comes from a male donor with early-stage non-small cell lung cancer.

This clonotype was counted ten times or more. The chain employs TRBV2 and TRBJ2-1; D is undetermined. This CDR3 spans 15 amino acids. Trimming removed 1 base at V and 4 bases at J, with 11 bases between. Germline lookup yields CDR1 SNHLY and CDR2 FYNNEI. The CDR3 reads CASSEDAQDYNEQFF. DNA for the CDR3: TGTGCCAGCAGTGAAGACGCCCAAGATTACAATGAGCAGTTCTTC. Combining the CDR3 with reference TRBV2 and TRBJ2-1 gives the whole variable domain EPEVTQTPSHQVTQMGQEVILRCVPISNHLYFYWYRQILGQKVEFLVSFYNNEISEKSEIFDDQFSVERPDGSNFTLKIRSTKLEDSAMYFCASSEDAQDYNEQFFGPGTRLTVL.

By share, this clonotype counts as medium-sized. The V and J genes are TRBV5-1 and TRBJ2-7; D call uncertain. The germline CDR1 and CDR2 sequences are SGHRS and YFSETQ. With 4 bases removed from V and 5 bases from J, the gap between germline ends came to 10 bases. The CDR3 runs 12 residues. The CDR3 DNA sequence: TGCGCCAGCAGCGACGGAAGGGACGAGCAGTACTTC. It codes for CASSDGRDEQYF.

This clonotype was seen at least ten times. The chain links TRBV5-5 to TRBJ2-5, with TRBD1 matching 9 bases. J was trimmed by 5 bases and V by 4 bases; bases with no gene match: 9. From germline, CDR1 is SGHKS and CDR2 YYEKEE (reference sequence). This CDR3 is 15 amino acids long. CDR3 bases: TGTGCCAGCAGCACCGGGACAGGGACCCGTGAGACCCAGTACTTC. Its translation: CASSTGTGTRETQYF.

This clonotype was detected a few times. The V gene is TRBV6-5, the J gene TRBJ1-1; tentative D call: TRBD1 (6 bases). The ends were cut back, 0 bases at V and 5 bases at J, with 10 bases in the middle. The CDR3 has 14 residues. Germline V gene sequence: CDR1 MNHEY, CDR2 SVGAGI. The CDR3 DNA reads as TGTGCCAGCAGTTACTCGAGAAGGGGGACTGAAGCTTTCTTT. The encoded protein is CASSYSRRGTEAFF.

Sample share makes this clonotype medium-sized. The V gene is TRBV4-2, the J gene TRBJ2-7, with D possibly TRBD2 on 6 matching bases. V was clipped by 3 bases and J by 3 bases, with 6 bases between them. This CDR3 contains 12 residues. Germline assignment: CDR1 LGHNA and CDR2 YNFKEQ. This CDR3 is CASSQDYYEQYF. As DNA, the CDR3 is TGTGCCAGCAGCCAGGACTACTACGAGCAGTACTTC.

In its sample, this clonotype was seen many times. V usage is TRBV20-1 and J usage is TRBJ1-2, with TRBD1 identical over 10 bases. This CDR3 has 14 amino acids. Germline CDR1 DFQATT, CDR2 SNEGSKA (reference sequence). CDR3 sequence: CRPRQGASALGYTF. CDR3 nucleotides: TGCAGGCCCAGACAGGGGGCTTCAGCGCTTGGCTACACCTTC.

This clonotype showed up many times. V is TRBV13 and J is TRBJ2-5; D may be TRBD1 or TRBD2 (5 bases each). This CDR3 region has 13 residues. Germline loops: CDR1 PRHDT, CDR2 FYEKMQ (reference sequence). Trimming removed 5 bases from V and 5 bases from J, with 12 bases in between. In nucleotides, the CDR3 is TGTGCCAGCAGCCTCCCATGGGGGGAGACCCAGTACTTC. It is translated as CASSLPWGETQYF.

This clonotype was detected ten times or more. The CDR3 DNA sequence: TGTGCCAGCAGTAGAGGGGACTACGAGCAGTACGTC. This gives the protein CASSRGDYEQYV. The rearrangement joins TRBV6-1 to TRBJ2-7; D could derive from TRBD1 or TRBD2 (5 bases each). The CDR3 spans 12 residues. Germline values: CDR1 MNHNS, CDR2 SASEGT. Trimming left V 5 bases short and J 3 bases short, with 8 bases between.

This clonotype qualifies as medium-sized (0.01 to 0.1%). CDR3 sequence: CSVTRMGGNEQFF. DNA of the CDR3: TGCAGTGTCACCCGGATGGGGGGAAATGAGCAGTTCTTC. The chain employs TRBV20-1 and TRBJ2-1, with TRBD2 as a possible D gene (6 bases). Looked up from germline, CDR1 is DFQATT and CDR2 is SNEGSKA (reference sequence). Trimming left V 7 bases short and J 7 bases short, with 17 bases between. CDR3 length equals 13 residues.

This clonotype was counted many times. The chain carries TRBV18 and TRBJ1-2, with TRBD1 as a possible D gene (6 bases). V dropped 5 bases and J dropped 5 bases, with 15 bases sitting between them. The CDR3 has 14 amino acids. CDR1 and CDR2 (germline): KGHSH, LQKENI. The CDR3 spells CASSADRLTYGYTF. DNA of the CDR3: TGTGCCAGCTCAGCGGACAGACTTACTTATGGCTACACCTTC. Supplemented by reference TRBV18 and TRBJ1-2, the full variable domain reads NAGVMQNPRHLVRRRGQEARLRCSPMKGHSHVYWYRQLPEEGLKFMVYLQKENIIDESGMPKERFSAEFPKEGPSILRIQQVVRGDSAAYFCASSADRLTYGYTFGSGTRLTVV.

This clonotype was counted a single time. The V call is TRBV29-1, the J call TRBJ1-1; D ambiguous. The CDR3 totals 12 residues. The V gene lost 5 bases and the J gene lost 4 bases, with 11 bases spanning the gap. CDR1 and CDR2 from the germline V gene are SQVTM and ANQGSEA. CDR3 sequence (DNA): TGCAGCGTTCGTTTGGGAATCACTGAAGCTTTCTTT. Translated, it gives CSVRLGITEAFF.

Ten or more counts support this clonotype. The rearrangement joins TRBV9 to TRBJ1-1; D is perhaps TRBD1 (5 bases). This CDR3 is built from 13 residues. CDR1 is SGDLS, CDR2 YYNGEE, per germline. V was pared by 0 bases and J by 7 bases, with 10 bases between. The CDR3 DNA sequence: TGTGCCAGCAGCGTAGGGGTTCAGGGTGAAGCTTTCTTT. Its protein is CASSVGVQGEAFF. Complete variable domain (other parts from reference TRBV9 and TRBJ1-1): DSGVTQTPKHLITATGQRVTLRCSPRSGDLSVYWYQQSLDQGLQFLIQYYNGEERAKGNILERFSAQQFPDLHSELNLSSLELGDSALYFCASSVGVQGEAFFGQGTRLTVV.

There are many counts of this clonotype. The V gene is TRBV15, the J gene TRBJ2-7; no definite D call. The CDR3 loop spans 11 amino acids. Germline CDR1 reads LNHNV; CDR2 reads YYDKDF (reference sequence). Trimming stripped 0 bases from V and 6 bases from J, with 3 bases between. CDR3 loop: CATSRDGEQYF. CDR3 nucleotides: TGTGCCACCAGCAGAGACGGCGAGCAGTACTTC.

This clonotype was counted ten times or more. The chain combines TRBV5-1 with TRBJ2-3; D gene unclear. From germline, CDR1 is SGHRS and CDR2 YFSETQ. The V and J ends lost 0 bases and 2 bases respectively, with 7 bases between them. CDR3 size: 14 residues. The CDR3 reads CASSLARNTDTQYF. The CDR3 DNA reads as TGCGCCAGCAGCTTGGCCAGGAACACAGATACGCAGTATTTT.

This clonotype was found many times. The V call is TRBV7-2, the J call TRBJ2-1; no reliable D call. The germline V and J ends were trimmed by 2 bases and 6 bases, with 5 bases remaining between them. The length of the CDR3 is 12 residues. The germline V gene encodes CDR1 SGHTA and CDR2 FQGNSA. The DNA for the CDR3 is TGTGCCAGCAGCTTATCCCGCAATGAGCAGTTCTTC. Translating it yields CASSLSRNEQFF.

V is TRBV3-1 and J is TRBJ2-2; D gene uncertain. The germline V and J ends were trimmed by 1 base and 4 bases, with 7 bases remaining between them. Germline V gene data show CDR1 as LGHDT and CDR2 as YNNKEL (reference sequence). The CDR3 length is 14 residues. CDR3 DNA: TGTGCCAGCAGCCAAGTTCGAGGCACCGGGGAGCTGTTTTTT. It yields the protein CASSQVRGTGELFF.

This clonotype has more than one count but fewer than ten. This sequence joins TRBV7-6 and TRBJ1-1; 8 nucleotides align to TRBD1. Germline V gene lookup returns CDR1 SGHVS and CDR2 FNYEAQ. CDR3 length equals 13 residues. The J segment lost 4 bases and the V segment lost 5 bases, leaving 3 bases of the junction unmatched. CDR3 loop: CASSLTGGTEAFF. CDR3 in DNA: TGTGCCAGCAGCCTTACAGGGGGCACTGAAGCTTTCTTT.

This clonotype was counted at least ten times. This chain uses TRBV21-1 with TRBJ2-7; the table's TRBD2 call for D was not verified on the DNA. TRBV21-1 is shown as a pseudogene. The CDR3 covers 11 residues. The CDR3 DNA follows: TGTGCCAGCAGCCTACCCTCCAGCGGCGCTGTC. Protein: CASSLPSSGAV.

The table lists this clonotype with many counts. The V call is TRBV11-1, the J call TRBJ2-4; unclear D gene. The CDR3 totals 15 residues. The V gene's germline CDR1 is SGHAT and CDR2 FQDESV (reference sequence). Trimming removed 1 base from V and 0 bases from J, with 7 bases in between. CDR3 sequence (DNA): TGTGCCAGCAGCTTAGAAGGTCTAGCCAAAAACATTCAGTACTTC. It is translated as CASSLEGLAKNIQYF.

This clonotype was observed many times. J is TRBJ2-7 and V is TRBV28; the match to TRBD1 covers 7 bases. CDR1 and CDR2 from the germline V gene are MDHEN and SYDVKM. V lost 5 bases to trimming and J lost 3 bases; unmatched junction nucleotides: 4. The CDR3 totals 13 residues. The CDR3 DNA is TGTGCCAGCAGTCCCGGACAGGACTACGAGCAGTACGTC. As protein: CASSPGQDYEQYV.

This clonotype is categorized as medium-sized. The chain couples TRBV15 to TRBJ2-7; D is unclear. The CDR3 is 13 residues long. Germline V gene data show CDR1 as LNHNV and CDR2 as YYDKDF (reference sequence). Trimming stripped 0 bases from V and 3 bases from J, with 6 bases between. The CDR3 sequence: CATSRELLYEQYV. CDR3 DNA sequence: TGTGCCACCAGCAGAGAACTACTCTACGAGCAGTACGTC.

The chain links TRBV5-1 to TRBJ2-3, with no clear D. This CDR3 contains 14 residues. Germline V CDR1 and CDR2: SGHRS, YFSETQ. The V and J ends lost 0 bases and 5 bases respectively, with 10 bases between them. The CDR3 DNA reads TGCGCCAGCAGCTTGGGGGAAGTGGTAGATACGCAGTATTTT. Its protein is CASSLGEVVDTQYF.

This clonotype showed up just a few times. V is TRBV19 and J is TRBJ2-3, with 9 bases lining up with TRBD2. Germline values: CDR1 LNHDA, CDR2 SQIVND (reference sequence). Trimming took 6 bases from V and 2 from J; bases not matched to a gene: 0. The CDR3 is 13 residues long. This chain's CDR3 is CASRGLATDTQYF. DNA of the CDR3: TGTGCCAGTAGGGGACTAGCCACAGATACGCAGTATTTT.

This clonotype was counted at least ten times. The gene calls are TRBV12-3 or TRBV12-4 and TRBJ2-1, with 11 bases that match TRBD2. This CDR3 is 16 amino acids long. The V and J ends lost 5 bases and 8 bases, in that order; junction bases with no gene match: 11. For the CDR3, the DNA is TGTGCCAGCAGTCCTGATACTAGCGGGAGTTCTGATGAGCAGTTCTTC. Residues: CASSPDTSGSSDEQFF.